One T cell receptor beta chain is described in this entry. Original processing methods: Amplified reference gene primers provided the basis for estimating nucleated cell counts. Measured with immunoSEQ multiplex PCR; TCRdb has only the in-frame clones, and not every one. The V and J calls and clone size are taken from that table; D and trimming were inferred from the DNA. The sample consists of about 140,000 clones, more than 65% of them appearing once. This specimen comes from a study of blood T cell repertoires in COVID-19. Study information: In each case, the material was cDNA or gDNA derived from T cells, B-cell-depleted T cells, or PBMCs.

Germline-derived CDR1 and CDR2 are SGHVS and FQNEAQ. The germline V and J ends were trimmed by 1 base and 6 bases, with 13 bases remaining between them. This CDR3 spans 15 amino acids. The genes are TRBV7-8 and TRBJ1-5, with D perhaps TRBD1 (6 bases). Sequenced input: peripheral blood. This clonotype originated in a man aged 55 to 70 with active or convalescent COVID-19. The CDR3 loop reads CASSLGGGVRQPQHF. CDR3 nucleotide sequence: TGTGCCAGCAGCTTAGGAGGGGGAGTTCGTCAGCCCCAGCATTTT.